This T cell receptor beta chain was sequenced in a study of neurological immune-mediated disorders. In this sample, this clonotype turned up a few times. In TCRdb, the 5' RACE reads were re-called with MiXCR into one record per CDR3 protein. The sample contains about 36,000 distinct CDR3 sequences, 10% of which appear only once. This TCR was recovered from a woman aged 25 to 39 with HTLV-1-associated myelopathy (HAM/TSP). Sequenced sample: PBMCs.

The CDR3 spells CSEKQGNTEAFF. Written as DNA, the CDR3 is TGCAGCGAAAAACAGGGGAACACTGAAGCTTTCTTT. The genes are TRBV29-1 and TRBJ1-1; D might be TRBD1 (6 bases). Trimming pared 7 bases from V and 1 base from J, leaving 10 bases between. The germline CDR1 and CDR2 sequences are SQVTM and ANQGSEA. The CDR3 contains 12 residues.